This T cell receptor (beta chain) came from a study of sequential checkpoint blockade in melanoma (dated by TCRdb to between 2018 and 2021). For context, the study as a whole: Patients were randomized 1:1 to first-line nivolumab followed by ipilimumab (arm A) or ipilimumab followed by nivolumab (arm B). Both trial sequences were followed by maintenance nivolumab.

What the study reported, not specific to this receptor: Validation of the response-prediction model combining TCR metrics and mutation burden is needed in larger, independent patient cohorts.

The treatment or condition label on this specimen signifies: randomized to nivolumab then ipilimumab (arm A) or the reverse (arm B). None of the trial patients had been given prior DNA-damaging chemotherapy. A FACS Aria II flow cytometer was used to sort live CD3+CD8+ cells that were negative for CD19 and CD56 from thawed PBMCs. CheckMate 064, a randomized, open-label phase II trial of sequential checkpoint blockade, was the source of the samples, all of which came from patients with melanoma. Leukapheresis was used to collect peripheral blood mononuclear cells, which were then purified with Ficoll-Paque and frozen in human serum with about 9.5% DMSO. Immediately after sorting, the purity of sorted blood CD3+CD8+ cells was verified to be >98%, after which DNA was extracted. A remark on this clone: It lacks a known antigen. The record has no base qualities; no much larger clone is one base away.

TCRbeta CDR3 regions were immunosequenced from genomic DNA with the immunoSEQ Assay. Before high-throughput sequencing, the genomic DNA was amplified using bias-controlled multiplex PCR. Per the authors' processing: To quantify the absolute abundance of each unique TCRbeta CDR3 region, the sequences were collapsed and filtered. Clonality, defined as 1 minus Pielou's evenness, was calculated using productive rearrangements only. A previously published method was used to identify clones whose frequencies were significantly greater in on-treatment samples than in baseline samples. TCRdb provides this immuneACCESS table in a form limited to in-frame rearrangements. Some clones are lacking; in checked studies, under half of them reflect an unresolved V gene, and why the rest are absent is not known. That table furnishes V, J and clone size, whereas the DNA furnished D and trimming. Across this sample there are fewer than 15,000 clones, with under 80% seen only once. Approximately 22% of the sample goes to the ten largest clones.

The clonotype originates from a human donor with melanoma. Sequenced material: CD8+ T cells sorted from blood (inferred from file names), taken from a patient given nivolumab and ipilimumab in sequence.

The CDR3 loop reads CAWSVQGYNEQFF. The DNA sequence is as follows: TGTGCCTGGAGTGTACAGGGGTACAATGAGCAGTTCTTC. Rearrangement joined TRBV30 to TRBJ2-1; TRBD1 matches 7 bases in the middle. V has 0 bases trimmed and J has 4 bases trimmed; junction bases matching no gene number 0. The germline V gene encodes CDR1 GTSNPN and CDR2 SVGIG (reference sequence). Including cysteine and phenylalanine, the CDR3 has 13 amino acids. Only the CDR3 portion is preserved as DNA: 39 bases, with reading frame beginning at the first base. Outside the CDR3, residues come from the reference TRBV30 and TRBJ2-1 proteins, so the full variable domain is: SQTIHQWPATLVQPVGSPLSLECTVEGTSNPNLYWYRQAAGRGLQLLFYSVGIGQISSEVPQNLSASRPQDRQFILSSKKLLLSDSGFYLCAWSVQGYNEQFFGPGTRLTVL.